Below are 9 T cell receptor beta chains sequenced from a single sample in a study of blood T cell repertoires in COVID-19. Clones were read by immunoSEQ multiplex PCR, and TCRdb kept only the in-frame ones, dropping some. The sample holds about 130,000 clones, roughly four fifths seen once. Input material: peripheral blood. The receptors originated from an elderly man with COVID-19, enrolled during active disease.

This clone was seen a handful of times. The rearrangement links TRBV11-2 to TRBJ1-6, with D tentatively TRBD1 (5 bases). The CDR3 is made up of 15 amino acids. V lost 0 bases and J lost 11, with 14 bases in between. Germline V gives CDR1 SGHAT, CDR2 FQNNGV. The DNA of the CDR3 is TGTGCCAGCAGCTTAGATCTGACCGCGGGGGCACCCCTCCACTTT. Amino acid sequence: CASSLDLTAGAPLHF.

This clone showed up just a few times. J is TRBJ2-6 and V is TRBV3-1 (or the pseudogene TRBV3-2), with D possibly TRBD2 on 5 matching bases. Looked up from germline, CDR1 is LGHDT and CDR2 is YNNKEL (reference sequence). The V end lost 6 bases, the J end lost 13 bases, and 16 bases lay between the germline ends. The CDR3 is made up of 13 amino acids. CDR3 sequence: CASRVGVSGVLTF. The CDR3 nucleotides are TGTGCCAGCAGGGTCGGGGTTAGTGGGGTCCTGACTTTC.

This chain uses TRBV19 with TRBJ1-3; tentative D call: TRBD1 (5 bases). Germline CDR1 LNHDA, CDR2 SQIVND (reference sequence). Trimming removed 6 bases at V and 1 base at J, with 19 bases between. The CDR3 consists of 17 residues. In DNA, the CDR3 is TGTGCCAGTAGCGTACGACAGACACAGTTATCTGGAAACACCATATATTTT. Residues: CASSVRQTQLSGNTIYF.

Many counts were recorded for this clone. This CDR3 reads CAISGGQASGNTIYF. For the CDR3, the DNA is TGTGCCATCAGTGGAGGACAGGCCTCTGGAAACACCATATATTTT. This chain uses TRBV10-3 with TRBJ1-3; 7 bases agree with TRBD1. Germline CDR1 reads ENHRY; CDR2 reads SYGVKD. Unmatched junction bases numbered 3, after V lost 4 bases and J lost 0 bases. The CDR3 has 15 amino acids.

This chain connects TRBV15 to TRBJ1-1; 7 bases match TRBD1. CDR1 is LNHNV and CDR2 is YYDKDF in the germline V gene (reference sequence). The CDR3 has 12 residues. V lost 6 bases to trimming and J lost 5 bases; unmatched junction nucleotides: 3. The CDR3 protein is CATRTGRTEAFF. The CDR3 nucleotides read TGTGCCACCAGGACAGGGAGGACTGAAGCTTTCTTT.

The genes are TRBV24-1 and TRBJ2-1; 7 bases align to TRBD2. This CDR3 comprises 16 residues. Germline CDR1 and CDR2: KGHDR and SFDVKD. The trim removed 1 base at V and 2 bases at J, leaving 4 bases unmatched. Here the CDR3 reads CATSDFTGGPYNEQFF. CDR3 DNA sequence: TGTGCCACCAGTGATTTCACGGGAGGCCCCTACAATGAGCAGTTCTTC.

The CDR3 DNA reads TGTGCCAGCAGATCCTACGGGACTGAGAACACTGAAGCTTTCTTT. Encoded protein: CASRSYGTENTEAFF. The rearrangement uses TRBV6-5 and TRBJ1-1, with TRBD1 as a possible D gene (5 bases). This CDR3 has 15 amino acids. Trimming shortened V by 6 bases and J by 1 base, and 15 bases separated the two germline ends. Germline values: CDR1 MNHEY, CDR2 SVGAGI.

The rearrangement joins TRBV27 to TRBJ2-1, with D hard to call. The CDR3 is made up of 14 amino acids. Germline V gives CDR1 MNHEY, CDR2 SMNVEV (reference sequence). Trimming shortened V by 2 bases and J by 2 bases, and 7 bases separated the two germline ends. The CDR3 coding sequence is TGTGCCAGCAGTTTAAACGGAGCCTACAATGAGCAGTTCTTC. Amino acid sequence: CASSLNGAYNEQFF.

Here the CDR3 reads CASSFIGGSYEQYF. The CDR3 DNA reads TGTGCCAGCAGCTTCATCGGGGGCTCCTACGAGCAGTACTTC. This chain connects TRBV5-4 to TRBJ2-7, with D possibly being TRBD2 (6 bases). Germline V gene lookup returns CDR1 SGHNT and CDR2 YYREEE (reference sequence). CDR3 size: 14 residues. Trimming pared 2 bases from V and 0 bases from J, leaving 9 bases between.